The rows below give T cell receptor beta chains drawn from one sample of a study of regulatory T cells in long-lasting Graves disease. In TCRdb, the multiplex PCR reads were re-called with MiXCR into one record per CDR3 protein. The data contain some 600,000 distinct CDR3 sequences, about 16% of them singletons. These records were also assigned to another study, of T cells in Graves' hyperthyroidism and ophthalmopathy.

Sequencing was performed on peripheral blood mononuclear cells (PBMCs), taken at new diagnosis, from a patient treated with antithyroid drugs. The receptors shown here come from a man aged 18 to 30 with Graves disease. Each CDR3 is given with its conserved first and last residue. Fields, in order: D gene, CDR3 length, clone size, J gene, V gene, CDR3 protein, CDR3 DNA. D genes are given only for firm matches. Not every row has a clone size; where given, it reads once, few, many or a size class.

d_call: -
cdr3_length: 14
clone_size: many
j_call: TRBJ1-4
v_call: TRBV3-1
cdr3_aa: CASSETVTNEKLFF
cdr3_nt: TGTGCCAGCAGTGAGACAGTGACGAATGAAAAACTGTTTTTT

d_call: TRBD1
cdr3_length: 14
clone_size: -
j_call: TRBJ1-5
v_call: TRBV7-9
cdr3_aa: CASSYTGAGQPQHF
cdr3_nt: TGTGCCAGCAGCTACACAGGGGCCGGGCAGCCCCAGCATTTT

d_call: -
cdr3_length: 13
clone_size: many
j_call: TRBJ1-4
v_call: TRBV2
cdr3_aa: CASWGRGGEKLFF
cdr3_nt: TGTGCCAGCTGGGGGAGGGGTGGTGAAAAACTGTTTTTT

d_call: -
cdr3_length: 11
clone_size: many
j_call: TRBJ1-2
v_call: TRBV12-3/TRBV12-4
cdr3_aa: CASRSPYGYTF
cdr3_nt: TGTGCCAGCCGTTCCCCCTATGGCTACACCTTC

d_call: TRBD2
cdr3_length: 18
clone_size: many
j_call: TRBJ2-1
v_call: TRBV20-1
cdr3_aa: CSARTGTGLAGRYNEQFF
cdr3_nt: TGCAGTGCTCGGACTGGAACGGGACTAGCGGGACGTTACAATGAGCAGTTCTTC

d_call: TRBD1
cdr3_length: 18
clone_size: -
j_call: TRBJ2-3
v_call: TRBV6-1
cdr3_aa: CASSDRSGTGISTDTQYF
cdr3_nt: TGTGCCAGCAGCGACAGATCCGGGACAGGGATCAGCACAGATACGCAGTATTTT

d_call: -
cdr3_length: 14
clone_size: -
j_call: TRBJ2-1
v_call: TRBV7-9
cdr3_aa: CASSLGRELNEQFF
cdr3_nt: TGTGCCAGCAGCTTAGGCAGGGAGTTGAATGAGCAGTTCTTC

d_call: -
cdr3_length: 13
clone_size: few
j_call: TRBJ2-7
v_call: TRBV27
cdr3_aa: CASSPQLFYEQYF
cdr3_nt: TGTGCCAGCAGCCCTCAACTATTCTACGAGCAGTACTTC

d_call: TRBD2
cdr3_length: 12
clone_size: many
j_call: TRBJ2-1
v_call: TRBV3-1
cdr3_aa: CASVAGTAEQFF
cdr3_nt: TGTGCCAGCGTAGCGGGGACCGCTGAGCAGTTCTTC

d_call: -
cdr3_length: 12
clone_size: -
j_call: TRBJ1-2
v_call: TRBV3-1
cdr3_aa: CASNQGNYGYTF
cdr3_nt: TGTGCCAGCAACCAGGGGAACTATGGCTACACCTTC

d_call: -
cdr3_length: 13
clone_size: many
j_call: TRBJ2-1
v_call: TRBV12-3/TRBV12-4
cdr3_aa: CASSSIGYNEQFF
cdr3_nt: TGTGCCAGCAGCAGTATAGGTTACAATGAGCAGTTCTTC

d_call: -
cdr3_length: 15
clone_size: few
j_call: TRBJ1-3
v_call: TRBV7-9
cdr3_aa: CASSRPRFTGNTIYF
cdr3_nt: TGTGCCAGCAGCCGTCCGCGGTTTACTGGAAACACCATATATTTT

d_call: -
cdr3_length: 12
clone_size: many
j_call: TRBJ1-6
v_call: TRBV6-5
cdr3_aa: CASSFRGSPLHF
cdr3_nt: TGTGCCAGCAGTTTCCGGGGGTCACCCCTCCACTTT

d_call: TRBD2
cdr3_length: 15
clone_size: many
j_call: TRBJ2-5
v_call: TRBV3-1
cdr3_aa: CASSHWGGDRETQYF
cdr3_nt: TGTGCCAGCAGCCACTGGGGGGGGGATCGGGAGACCCAGTACTTC

d_call: -
cdr3_length: 11
clone_size: -
j_call: TRBJ2-5
v_call: TRBV12-3/TRBV12-4
cdr3_aa: CASSLQGTQYF
cdr3_nt: TGTGCCAGCAGTCTTCAAGGGACCCAGTACTTC

d_call: -
cdr3_length: 17
clone_size: many
j_call: TRBJ1-5
v_call: TRBV28
cdr3_aa: CASSLYRQPRRGQPQHF
cdr3_nt: TGTGCCAGCAGTTTGTATCGACAGCCACGACGAGGTCAGCCCCAGCATTTT

d_call: -
cdr3_length: 17
clone_size: many
j_call: TRBJ1-1
v_call: TRBV5-1
cdr3_aa: CASSLASQGWRNTEAFF
cdr3_nt: TGCGCCAGCAGCTTGGCCTCACAGGGTTGGAGGAACACTGAAGCTTTCTTT